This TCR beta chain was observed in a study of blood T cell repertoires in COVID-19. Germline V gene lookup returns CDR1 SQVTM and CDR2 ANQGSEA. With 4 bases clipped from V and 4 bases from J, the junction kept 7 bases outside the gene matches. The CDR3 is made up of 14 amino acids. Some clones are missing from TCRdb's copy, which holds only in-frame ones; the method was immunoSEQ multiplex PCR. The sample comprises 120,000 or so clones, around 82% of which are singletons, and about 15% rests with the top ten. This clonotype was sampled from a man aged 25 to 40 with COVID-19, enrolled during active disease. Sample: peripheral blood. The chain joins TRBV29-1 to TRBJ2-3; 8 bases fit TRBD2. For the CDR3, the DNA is TGCAGCGTTGGCGCGGGGGGCCCCGCAGATACGCAGTATTTT. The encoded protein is CSVGAGGPADTQYF.